The clone carrying this T cell receptor beta chain was counted many times. Its antigen is undetermined. The record originates from a study of CD8 T cells in ankylosing spondylitis. Study conclusions and caveats: Seven or eight highly homologous variants made up a TCR beta motif, and this motif appeared characteristic of ankylosing spondylitis blood.

One entry per CDR3 protein results from TCRdb running MiXCR on the 5' RACE reads. Here the sample spans 450,000 to 550,000 distinct CDR3 sequences, approximately 5.3% being singletons. Germline CDR1 SQVTM, CDR2 ANQGSEA. Between the trimmed V and J ends, which lost 7 bases and 6 bases, there was a span of 9 bases. This CDR3 is built from 10 residues. This chain uses TRBV29-1 with TRBJ1-2; D is unresolved. The sequenced sample was blood, either unsorted or a sorted T cell fraction (not recorded which). This clonotype originated in a male donor with ankylosing spondylitis. CDR3 sequence reads: CSDTINGYTF. In DNA, the CDR3 is TGCAGCGACACCATCAATGGCTACACCTTC.